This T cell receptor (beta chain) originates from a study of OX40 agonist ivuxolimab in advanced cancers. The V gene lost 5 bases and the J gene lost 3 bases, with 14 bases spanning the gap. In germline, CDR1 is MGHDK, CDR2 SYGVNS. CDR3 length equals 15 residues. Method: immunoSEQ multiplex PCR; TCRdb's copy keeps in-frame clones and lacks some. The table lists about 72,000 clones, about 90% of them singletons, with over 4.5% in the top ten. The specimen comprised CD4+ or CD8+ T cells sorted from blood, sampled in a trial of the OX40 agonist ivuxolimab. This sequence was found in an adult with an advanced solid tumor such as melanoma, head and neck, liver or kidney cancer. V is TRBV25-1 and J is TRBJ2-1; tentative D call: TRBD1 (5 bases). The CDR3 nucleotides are TGTGCCAGCAGTCTGTTTGACAGTTACTACAATGAGCAGTTCTTC. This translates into CASSLFDSYYNEQFF.